A selection of T cell receptor beta chains follows, all from one sample in a study of T cell responses to AZD1222 COVID-19 vaccine. Data came from immunoSEQ multiplex PCR; TCRdb stores just in-frame clones and leaves some out. The sample has about 150,000 clones; 90% to 95% are singletons. Source: peripheral blood, taken 28 days after the second AZD1222 dose. The receptors shown here come from an adult who received the AZD1222 COVID-19 vaccine. The CDR3 runs from the conserved cysteine through the conserved F or W. A D gene is named only where the DNA matches it firmly. Part of the rows lack a size; the others show once, few, many or a class for expanded clones.

v_gene	abundance	j_gene	d_gene	CDR3nt	CDR3aa
TRBV18	few	TRBJ1-6	NA	TGTGCCAGCTCACAAAAACAGGGCTCCTATAATTCACCCCTCCACTTT	CASSQKQGSYNSPLHF
TRBV27	NA	TRBJ2-1	NA	TGTGCCAGTACGTTCGCCGGTCTTCGGGGCGAGCAGTTCTTC	CASTFAGLRGEQFF
TRBV12-3/TRBV12-4	NA	TRBJ1-1	NA	TGTGCCAGCAGTAGGACTGAAGCTTTCTTT	CASSRTEAFF
TRBV7-9	NA	TRBJ2-3	NA	TGTGCCAGCAGCTACGATACGCAGTATTTT	CASSYDTQYF
TRBV19	NA	TRBJ2-3	NA	TGTGCCAGTAGTGAGGAGGGGCGGACGCAGTATTTT	CASSEEGRTQYF
TRBV2	once	TRBJ2-7	NA	TGTGCCAGCAGTGAAGGTGGGGCCAGCTACGAGCAGTACTTC	CASSEGGASYEQYF
TRBV30	NA	TRBJ1-2	NA	TGTGCCTGGGTGAGCAGGGCGCATGGCTACACCTTC	CAWVSRAHGYTF
TRBV7-2	once	TRBJ2-2	NA	TGTGCCAGCAGCTTATTGGGGGCGAAGACCGGGGAGCTGTTTTTT	CASSLLGAKTGELFF
TRBV10-3	NA	TRBJ1-1	NA	TGTGCCATCAGCGATCCGAGGAGGGGGGAAGCTTTCTTT	CAISDPRRGEAFF
TRBV24-1	NA	TRBJ2-7	TRBD2	TGTGCCACCTCGGAGGGAGGGTACGACTACGAGCAGTACTTC	CATSEGGYDYEQYF
TRBV7-9	once	TRBJ2-5	NA	TGTGCCAGCAGCCCAGGGGCAGGTTGGGTCCAAGAGACCCAGTACTTC	CASSPGAGWVQETQYF
TRBV6-1	NA	TRBJ1-2	NA	TGTGCCAGCAGTGAAGAGGGCTATGGCTACACCTTC	CASSEEGYGYTF
TRBV24-1	NA	TRBJ2-6	TRBD1	TGTGCCACCAGTCCCGGACAGGCGAGCTCTGGGGCCAACGTCCTGACTTTC	CATSPGQASSGANVLTF
TRBV5-1	NA	TRBJ1-2	TRBD1	TGCGCCAGCAGCCTGGTTACCCATGGACAGGGAGGAAATGGCTACACCTTC	CASSLVTHGQGGNGYTF
TRBV30	NA	TRBJ1-5	NA	TGTGCCTGGAGGGGAGGGGGGGAATTCAATCAGCCCCAGCATTTT	CAWRGGGEFNQPQHF
TRBV11-3	NA	TRBJ1-1	NA	TGTGCCAGCAGCCCCGGGGTCGGACACCATACCCAGGCTTTCTTT	CASSPGVGHHTQAFF
TRBV13	NA	TRBJ1-4	NA	TGTGCCAGCAGCCGACGGGGCGCAGAAAAACTGTTTTTT	CASSRRGAEKLFF
TRBV7-9	NA	TRBJ1-1	NA	TGTGCCAGCAGCTTATCGACGGGTGAAGCTTTCTTT	CASSLSTGEAFF
TRBV5-4	NA	TRBJ1-6	NA	TGTGCCAGCAGCTTGGGACAGCCGAATTCACCCCTCCACTTT	CASSLGQPNSPLHF
TRBV6-5	NA	TRBJ1-2	TRBD1	TGTGCCAGCAGCGAGGACAGGGCCCCCTATGGCTACACCTTC	CASSEDRAPYGYTF
TRBV3-1/TRBV3-2	once	TRBJ2-7	NA	TGTGCCAGCAGCCAAGATAGGGCCTACGAGCAGTACTTC	CASSQDRAYEQYF
TRBV30	NA	TRBJ1-1	TRBD1	TGTGCCCAAGAGGGGCGACAGGGGCGGGAAGCTTTCTTT	CAQEGRQGREAFF
TRBV3-1/TRBV3-2	NA	TRBJ2-1	TRBD2	TGTGCCAGCAGCCAACCGGGACTAGCGGGAAGGCCCTCCTACAATGAGCAGTTCTTC	CASSQPGLAGRPSYNEQFF
TRBV3-1/TRBV3-2	NA	TRBJ2-7	TRBD2	TGTGCCAGCAGCCAAGTCGGATTTGGGACTAGCGGGAGTCCGCGGGAGCAGTACTTC	CASSQVGFGTSGSPREQYF
TRBV10-3	NA	TRBJ1-5	NA	TGTGCCACCGTACAGGGTTTGAGCAATCAGCCCCAGCATTTT	CATVQGLSNQPQHF
TRBV6-1	NA	TRBJ1-4	NA	TGTGCCAGCAGTGAACCCCGTGATAATGAAAAACTGTTTTTT	CASSEPRDNEKLFF
TRBV29-1	few	TRBJ2-1	TRBD1	TGCAGCGTCCGGACAGGGAGGACTGAGCAGCAGTTCTTC	CSVRTGRTEQQFF
TRBV12-3/TRBV12-4	NA	TRBJ1-1	NA	TGTGCCAGCAGTTTTTGGACAGCTGAAGCTTTCTTT	CASSFWTAEAFF
TRBV19	once	TRBJ2-7	TRBD1	TGTGCCAGTCTTGGGACAGACTCCTACGAGCAGTACTTC	CASLGTDSYEQYF
TRBV7-9	NA	TRBJ2-7	NA	TGTGCCAGCAGCCACGGGTCAGTCCCCTACGAGCAGTACTTC	CASSHGSVPYEQYF
TRBV19	NA	TRBJ2-7	TRBD2	TGTGCCAGTAGTGATATTGGGACTATTTCTAGCGAGCAGTACTTC	CASSDIGTISSEQYF
TRBV7-2	NA	TRBJ2-3	NA	TGTGCCAGCAGCTTAGGTGTTTTGTCAGATACGCAGTATTTT	CASSLGVLSDTQYF
TRBV30	NA	TRBJ2-7	NA	TGTGCCTGGAGTGTACCTGACCGCTCCTACGAGCAGTACTTC	CAWSVPDRSYEQYF
TRBV10-3	once	TRBJ1-5	NA	TGTGCCATCAGAAGGGACGCAGATCAGCCCCAGCATTTT	CAIRRDADQPQHF
TRBV7-2	NA	TRBJ2-7	TRBD2	TGTGCCAGCAGCTTGATTGAGGTAGCGGGACGCCACGAGCAGTACTTC	CASSLIEVAGRHEQYF
TRBV6-1	NA	TRBJ1-2	NA	TGTGCCAGCAGTGAGTGGGGGGGGAGCTATGGCTACACCTTC	CASSEWGGSYGYTF
TRBV7-9	NA	TRBJ2-7	NA	TGTGCCAGCGGGACCGAGAGCTCCTACGAGCAGTACTTC	CASGTESSYEQYF
TRBV19	once	TRBJ1-1	NA	TGTGCCAGTAGTAGTCGGGGCTGGAGCACTGAAGCTTTCTTT	CASSSRGWSTEAFF
TRBV5-5	once	TRBJ1-1	NA	TGTGCCAGCAGCTTGGTTTCGGGATTTGTTGACACTGAAGCTTTCTTT	CASSLVSGFVDTEAFF
TRBV28	NA	TRBJ2-2	NA	TGTGCCAGCAGTCAACTACGCGGGGAGCTGTTTTTT	CASSQLRGELFF
TRBV7-6	NA	TRBJ2-1	TRBD2	TGTGCCAGCAGCTTACGCGGGACTAGCGGGTACAATGAGCAGTTCTTC	CASSLRGTSGYNEQFF
TRBV9	NA	TRBJ1-1	NA	TGTGCCAGCAGCGGAGGCGGGTATAACACTGAAGCTTTCTTT	CASSGGGYNTEAFF
TRBV28	NA	TRBJ1-1	NA	TGTGCCAGCAGCCGCCCGCCGGGGACTGAAGCTTTCTTT	CASSRPPGTEAFF
TRBV9	NA	TRBJ1-2	NA	TGTGCCAGCAGCCTTGAGGGGACTAACTATGGCTACACCTTC	CASSLEGTNYGYTF